The rows below give T cell receptor beta chains drawn from one sample of a study of response to subunit inactivated influenza vaccine. TCRdb fed the RT-PCR reads into MiXCR, producing one record per CDR3 protein. The table has under 950,000 distinct CDR3 sequences, over 20% seen once. The specimen was PBMCs from blood, collected 4 to 6 days after vaccination. Receptor source: a middle-aged man who received an inactivated influenza vaccine. The CDR3 runs from the conserved cysteine through the conserved F or W. D genes are given only for firm matches. Clone size is not always given. Where it is, it says once, few, many or a class for expanded clones.

j_gene,d_gene,abundance,v_gene,CDR3nt,CDR3aa
TRBJ2-1,.,few,TRBV7-3,TGTGCCAGCAGCTCGACAGGTCCGAGCTCCTACAATGAGCAGTTCTTC,CASSSTGPSSYNEQFF
TRBJ2-3,TRBD2,.,TRBV20-1,TGCAGTGCTAGTCTCGGGGGGGCAGGCACAGATACGCAGTATTTT,CSASLGGAGTDTQYF
TRBJ2-1,TRBD2,many,TRBV6-1,TGTGCCAGCAGCCCCCCGGGGGGTTGGAATGAGCAGTTCTTC,CASSPPGGWNEQFF
TRBJ2-7,.,many,TRBV5-1,TGCGCCAGCAGCTTGGCCGCGGGGATCGAGGAGCAGTACTTC,CASSLAAGIEEQYF
TRBJ2-5,.,.,TRBV20-1,TGCAGTGCTAGTCCAGCCCCGGGAGAGACCCAGTACTTC,CSASPAPGETQYF
TRBJ2-3,TRBD2,.,TRBV11-2,TGTGCCAGCGGATTGGGGGGGGCAGATACGCAGTATTTT,CASGLGGADTQYF
TRBJ1-4,.,many,TRBV7-9,TGTGCCAGCAGGGACGGCGATAATGAAAAACTGTTTTTT,CASRDGDNEKLFF
TRBJ1-1,TRBD1,few,TRBV20-1,TGCAGTGCCAGATACAGGGGGGGAGCTGAAGCTTTCTTT,CSARYRGGAEAFF
TRBJ2-3,.,few,TRBV10-3,TGTGCCATCAGTGAGCTGGCAGGGGGAGGAACAGATACGCAGTATTTT,CAISELAGGGTDTQYF
TRBJ2-1,.,.,TRBV10-3,TGTGCCATCAGTGAGTCGGCAGGGGCGAACAATGAGCAGTTCTTC,CAISESAGANNEQFF
TRBJ2-5,.,many,TRBV3-1,TGTGCCAGCAGTAGGAGAGGTGAAGAGACCCAGTACTTC,CASSRRGEETQYF
TRBJ2-7,.,few,TRBV7-9,TGTGCCAGCAGCATGACAGGTTCCTACGAGCAGTACTTC,CASSMTGSYEQYF
TRBJ1-5,.,few,TRBV12-3/TRBV12-4,TGTGCCAGCAGTTTGTCAGACAATCAGCCCCAGCATTTT,CASSLSDNQPQHF
TRBJ2-4,.,.,TRBV6-2/TRBV6-3,TGTGCCAGCAGTTACGGGACCGACACTCCAAGGGACATTCAGTACTTC,CASSYGTDTPRDIQYF
TRBJ2-1,TRBD2,few,TRBV7-3,TGTGCCAGCAGCGCCACTAGCGGGAGAGTCAATGAGCAGTTCTTC,CASSATSGRVNEQFF
TRBJ2-5,TRBD2,.,TRBV29-1,TGCAGCGGGGGGGGAATAAGGGAGACCCAGTACTTC,CSGGGIRETQYF
TRBJ1-2,TRBD1,once,TRBV10-3,TGTGCCATCAGAAACATCTCTGACAGGGTCTACACCTTC,CAIRNISDRVYTF
TRBJ1-2,TRBD1,.,TRBV12-3/TRBV12-4,TGTCCCAGCGGCCCGACTACAGGGGACGGCTACACCTTC,CPSGPTTGDGYTF
TRBJ1-5,.,.,TRBV18,TGTGCCAGCTCACCACAGCAAAGCAATCAGCCCCAGCATTTT,CASSPQQSNQPQHF
TRBJ1-2,.,few,TRBV7-2,TGTGCCAGCAGCTTAGTCCAGGGTAATGGCTACACCTTC,CASSLVQGNGYTF
TRBJ1-2,TRBD1,few,TRBV7-8,TGTGCCAGCAGCCCCCGGGACAGGGTGGACTATGGCTACACCTTC,CASSPRDRVDYGYTF
TRBJ2-5,.,.,TRBV28,TGTGCCAGCACCGCGGGTTGGGCGCAGACCCAGTACTTC,CASTAGWAQTQYF
TRBJ2-5,TRBD2,few,TRBV28,TGTGCCGGCGCTAGCGGGGGCCTTAAAGAGACCCAGTACTTC,CAGASGGLKETQYF
TRBJ2-3,TRBD2,few,TRBV7-2,TGTGCCAGCAGCTTAGTCCGGGAGGGCCCAGATACGCAGTATTTT,CASSLVREGPDTQYF
TRBJ1-1,.,.,TRBV7-9,TGTGCCAGCAGCTTTGGACAGAGCACTGAAGCTTTCTTT,CASSFGQSTEAFF
TRBJ2-3,TRBD2,.,TRBV20-1,TGCAGTGCTAGAGGTGGAGTGGGAGTGGGGACTAGCGACACAGATACGCAGTATTTT,CSARGGVGVGTSDTDTQYF